This T cell receptor beta chain was observed in a study of blood T cells in healthy people across ages. Sample-barcoded 5' priming and a J-beta primer mix drove a second PCR of roughly 6 to 12 cycles. Each TCR beta cDNA got a 12-nucleotide random molecular identifier. Each CDR3 protein gets one entry after TCRdb re-called the 5' RACE reads with MiXCR. The sample gives over 1,500,000 distinct CDR3 sequences, about 50% of which show up once; around 2.1% is in the top ten. This clonotype was found a few times. Antigen: not known. The V and J ends lost 4 bases and 2 bases, in that order; junction bases with no gene match: 9. This CDR3 has 16 residues. Regarding the study as a whole: Expanded clonotype shifts may have been confounded, as the donors had an unknown CMV status.

The sample was blood. This sequence joins TRBV12-3 or TRBV12-4 and TRBJ2-3; TRBD2 agrees at 7 bases. The source is a woman in her thirties or forties in good health. CDR3 nucleotide sequence: TGTGCCAGCAGTTACCGGGGGAGGGGCCCCACAGATACGCAGTATTTT. Amino acids: CASSYRGRGPTDTQYF.